Below, 3 T cell receptor beta chains from the same sample are listed, as sequenced in a study of T cell responses to AZD1222 COVID-19 vaccine. Libraries were prepared by immunoSEQ multiplex PCR; TCRdb keeps only in-frame clonotypes and omits some of them. The sample yields 95,000 to 150,000 clones, 87% seen once. The sequencing used peripheral blood, collected on day 0 of AZD1222 vaccination. Receptors originate from an adult in good health.

The chain couples TRBV14 to TRBJ2-1, with 10 bases aligning to TRBD2. This CDR3 spans 16 amino acids. CDR1 and CDR2 (germline): SGHDN, FVKESK. After removal of 4 bases from V and 6 bases from J, the junction contained 9 bases not matched to a gene. CDR3 sequence reads: CASSPYLAGARNEQFF. The CDR3 DNA reads as TGTGCCAGCAGCCCATACCTAGCGGGAGCGCGCAATGAGCAGTTCTTC.

The chain joins TRBV29-1 to TRBJ1-2; TRBD1 agrees at 7 bases. V lost 8 bases, J lost 4 bases, and 7 bases stayed unmatched. The CDR3 is made up of 12 amino acids. Germline CDR1 is SQVTM and CDR2 is ANQGSEA. This CDR3 is CSINRGSYGYTF. CDR3 sequence (DNA): TGCAGCATAAACAGGGGAAGCTATGGCTACACCTTC.

The rearrangement joins TRBV24-1 to TRBJ1-1, with a tentative D call TRBD1 (6 bases). The CDR3 is 12 residues long. V lost 2 bases and J lost 8, with 8 bases in between. Germline CDR1 reads KGHDR; CDR2 reads SFDVKD. CDR3 in DNA: TGTGCCACCAGTGATTGGCAGGGGGAAGCTTTCTTT. It encodes CATSDWQGEAFF.